The present TCR beta chain was sequenced within a study of cytomegalovirus exposure and HLA in healthy donors. With respect to this clone: Its antigen is not identified.

PCR employed 60 Vbeta and 13 Jbeta primers. Assay: immunoSEQ multiplex PCR; the TCRdb copy retains only in-frame clones and omits some. The table counts 85,000 to 90,000 clones; approximately 15% lies in the top ten. Overall study results and limits: Most TCR sequences were rare, but some public TCRs occurred in many donors.

This sequence was found in a man aged 45 to 65 in good health and CMV-seropositive. Sequenced material: PBMCs.

The CDR3 nucleotides read TGTGCCAGCAGGGGCTACACAGATACGCAGTATTTT. This codes for CASRGYTDTQYF. This chain links TRBV6-5 with TRBJ2-3; no reliable D call. Per the germline V gene, CDR1 is MNHEY and CDR2 is SVGAGI. The CDR3 is made up of 12 amino acids. Between the trimmed V and J ends, which lost 6 bases and 2 bases, there was a span of 6 bases.